Following are 13 T cell receptor beta chains from one sample sequenced in a study of technical replicates of blood from a few donors. Libraries were prepared by immunoSEQ multiplex PCR; TCRdb keeps only in-frame clonotypes and omits some of them. The profile covers about 68,000 clones, with about 97% appearing a single time and about 0.31% taken by the ten largest. The sequenced sample consisted of T cells isolated from PBMCs. Source of these receptors: a human donor in good health.

J is TRBJ1-3 and V is TRBV18, with D perhaps matching TRBD1 (5 bases). Germline loops: CDR1 KGHSH, CDR2 LQKENI. The V gene lost 6 bases and the J gene lost 1 base, with 13 bases spanning the gap. This CDR3 is built from 15 residues. CDR3 residues: CASSELQGSGNTIYF. CDR3 nucleotides: TGTGCCAGCTCGGAACTCCAGGGATCTGGAAACACCATATATTTT.

This clone was seen only once. The rearrangement links TRBV7-8 to TRBJ2-4; D not resolved. CDR3 length equals 14 residues. From germline, CDR1 is SGHVS and CDR2 FQNEAQ. The V end was cut by 7 bases, the J end by 0 bases, with 10 bases between. The CDR3 DNA follows: TGTGCCAGCACACCTAGTCTAGCCAAAAACATTCAGTACTTC. This sequence encodes CASTPSLAKNIQYF.

This chain connects TRBV20-1 to TRBJ2-7, with 7 nucleotides matching TRBD2. The CDR3 covers 11 residues. Trimming removed 0 bases from V and 11 bases from J; junction bases left unmatched: 4. CDR1 and CDR2 from the germline V gene are DFQATT and SNEGSKA (reference sequence). The chain's CDR3 is CSARDGGGEYF. The CDR3 DNA reads TGCAGTGCTAGAGATGGGGGAGGGGAGTACTTC.

The V gene is TRBV5-6, the J gene TRBJ2-5; 9 bases are shared with TRBD1. This CDR3 contains 14 residues. Germline trimming cut 4 bases from V and 2 bases from J; bases unmatched to any gene: 3. CDR1 is SGHDT, CDR2 YYEEEE, per germline. CDR3: CASSPDRGQETQYF. CDR3 in DNA: TGTGCCAGCAGCCCAGACAGGGGGCAAGAGACCCAGTACTTC.

The chain is built from TRBV5-1 and TRBJ2-2, with 10 bases lining up with TRBD2. This CDR3 spans 19 amino acids. Germline V gene data show CDR1 as SGHRS and CDR2 as YFSETQ. With 0 bases clipped from V and 0 bases from J, the junction kept 8 bases outside the gene matches. The CDR3 region has the DNA TGCGCCAGCAGCTTGGAGGGCTTAGCGGGAGGCGCGAACACCGGGGAGCTGTTTTTT. Translated: CASSLEGLAGGANTGELFF.

J is TRBJ1-2 and V is TRBV18; 7 positions match TRBD1. The CDR3 consists of 14 residues. The V and J ends lost 3 bases and 2 bases, in that order; junction bases with no gene match: 3. CDR1 and CDR2 (germline): KGHSH, LQKENI. The CDR3 protein is CASSPPGQNYGYTF. CDR3 sequence (DNA): TGTGCCAGCTCACCGCCGGGACAGAACTATGGCTACACCTTC.

The chain uses TRBV4-1 and TRBJ1-1, with 9 bases lining up with TRBD1. This CDR3 comprises 15 residues. Germline values: CDR1 MGHRA, CDR2 YSYEKL. V was pared by 3 bases and J by 4 bases, with 6 bases of the junction left unmatched. For the CDR3, the DNA is TGCGCCAGCAGCCACGACCCGGACAGGGGCACTGAAGCTTTCTTT. It is translated as CASSHDPDRGTEAFF.

The J gene is TRBJ2-1, the V gene TRBV15; 11 bases fit TRBD2. V was clipped by 1 base and J by 0 bases; unmatched bases: 5. This CDR3 is 18 amino acids long. Germline loops: CDR1 LNHNV, CDR2 YYDKDF (reference sequence). The CDR3 region has the DNA TGTGCCACCAGCAGAGCACTAGCGGGAGCAGGCTCCTACAATGAGCAGTTCTTC. Residues: CATSRALAGAGSYNEQFF.

This chain joins TRBV7-9 and TRBJ2-5, with 9 bases matching TRBD2. CDR1 is SEHNR and CDR2 is FQNEAQ in the germline V gene (reference sequence). Trimming cost V 6 bases and J 5 bases; bases outside gene matches: 19. CDR3 length equals 18 residues. Here the CDR3 reads CASSYPGGSGRFRETQYF. The CDR3, as DNA: TGTGCCAGCAGTTACCCCGGGGGTAGCGGGAGATTCCGGGAGACCCAGTACTTC.

The DNA of the CDR3 is TGTGCCAGCAGCTCCGGGACTAGCGAGAAAGAGACCCAGTACTTC. Translated: CASSSGTSEKETQYF. V gene TRBV11-3 combines with J gene TRBJ2-5, with 10 nucleotides matching TRBD2. Trimming cost V 4 bases and J 3 bases; bases outside gene matches: 5. The CDR3 contains 15 residues. The germline V gene has CDR1 SGHNT and CDR2 YENEEA.

The chain employs TRBV7-2 and TRBJ2-7, with D unresolved. The CDR3 is made up of 11 amino acids. Per the germline V gene, CDR1 is SGHTA and CDR2 is FQGNSA. With 3 bases removed from V and 4 bases from J, the gap between germline ends came to 4 bases. CDR3 protein: CASSFVYEQYF. CDR3 DNA: TGTGCCAGCAGCTTCGTGTACGAGCAGTACTTC.

The chain couples TRBV30 to TRBJ2-5; D not certain. Trimming removed 1 base from V and 1 base from J, with 4 bases in between. Germline CDR1 and CDR2: GTSNPN and SVGIG (reference sequence). The CDR3 is made up of 12 amino acids. The CDR3: CAWSAVQETQYF. The CDR3 DNA is TGTGCCTGGAGTGCCGTCCAAGAGACCCAGTACTTC.

The chain employs TRBV14 and TRBJ2-2; perhaps TRBD2 as D (5 bases). The germline gives CDR1 SGHDN, CDR2 FVKESK. The CDR3 is 15 residues long. Trimming left V 6 bases short and J 3 bases short, with 14 bases between. The CDR3 loop is CASSSRGWHTGELFF. The CDR3 DNA reads TGTGCCAGCAGTTCCCGCGGGTGGCACACCGGGGAGCTGTTTTTT.